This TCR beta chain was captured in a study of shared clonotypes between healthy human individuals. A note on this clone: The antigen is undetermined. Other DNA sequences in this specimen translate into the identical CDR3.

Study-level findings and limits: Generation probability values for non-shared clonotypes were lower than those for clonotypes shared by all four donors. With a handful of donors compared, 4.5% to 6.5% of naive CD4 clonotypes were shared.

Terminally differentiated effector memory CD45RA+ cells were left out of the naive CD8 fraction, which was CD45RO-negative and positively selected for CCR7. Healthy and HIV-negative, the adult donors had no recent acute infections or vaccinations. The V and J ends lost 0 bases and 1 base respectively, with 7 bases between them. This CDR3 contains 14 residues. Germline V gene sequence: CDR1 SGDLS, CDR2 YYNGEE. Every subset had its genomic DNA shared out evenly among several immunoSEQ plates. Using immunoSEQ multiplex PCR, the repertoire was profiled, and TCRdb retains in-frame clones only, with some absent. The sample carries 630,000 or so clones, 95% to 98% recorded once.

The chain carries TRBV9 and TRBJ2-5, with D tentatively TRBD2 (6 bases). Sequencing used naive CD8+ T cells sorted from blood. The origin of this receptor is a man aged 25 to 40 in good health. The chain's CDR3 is CASSVDGGQETQYF. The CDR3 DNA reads TGTGCCAGCAGCGTAGACGGGGGCCAAGAGACCCAGTACTTC.